This T cell receptor (beta chain) was sequenced during a study of blood T cells in healthy people across ages. It was with a sample-barcoded 5' primer and a J-beta primer mix that a second PCR of about 7 to 12 cycles was run. Via MiXCR, TCRdb re-called the 5' RACE reads, giving one row per CDR3 protein. The data contain about 1.1 million distinct CDR3 sequences, more than 30% of them singletons. This CDR3 comprises 10 residues. Trimming removed 5 bases from V and 3 bases from J, with 3 bases in between. Germline V CDR1 and CDR2: DFQATT, SNEGSKA (reference sequence). Sequences were obtained from blood. The chain uses TRBV20-1 and TRBJ2-3; D gene uncertain. This TCR came from a young man in good health. This CDR3 is CSAFTDTQYF. CDR3 DNA: TGCAGTGCTTTTACAGATACGCAGTATTTT.